Described below is a single T cell receptor (beta chain) sequence and its context. The antigen remains unidentified. The CDR3 is 15 residues long. With 0 bases clipped from V and 3 bases from J, the junction kept 5 bases outside the gene matches. The germline CDR1 and CDR2 sequences are SGHDT and YYEEEE. The sample originates from a study of T cell responses to AZD1222 COVID-19 vaccine. Study-wide context: Second-dose schedules of about 4 or about 12 weeks were combined. Study-wide points: Once two AZD1222 doses were given, Spike-specific TCR breadth and depth went up. Possibly, clonal diversity was underestimated; donors were largely white British and included more females.

Method: immunoSEQ multiplex PCR; TCRdb's copy keeps in-frame clones and lacks some. The sample has about 120,000 clones, about 85% seen once. Sequencing was performed on peripheral blood, taken on day 0 of AZD1222 vaccination. This sequence originates from an adult in good health. The chain combines TRBV5-6 with TRBJ1-2; 7 bases are shared with TRBD1. The CDR3 DNA follows: TGTGCCAGCAGCTTGGGGGACAGACCCCACTATGGCTACACCTTC. It codes for CASSLGDRPHYGYTF.